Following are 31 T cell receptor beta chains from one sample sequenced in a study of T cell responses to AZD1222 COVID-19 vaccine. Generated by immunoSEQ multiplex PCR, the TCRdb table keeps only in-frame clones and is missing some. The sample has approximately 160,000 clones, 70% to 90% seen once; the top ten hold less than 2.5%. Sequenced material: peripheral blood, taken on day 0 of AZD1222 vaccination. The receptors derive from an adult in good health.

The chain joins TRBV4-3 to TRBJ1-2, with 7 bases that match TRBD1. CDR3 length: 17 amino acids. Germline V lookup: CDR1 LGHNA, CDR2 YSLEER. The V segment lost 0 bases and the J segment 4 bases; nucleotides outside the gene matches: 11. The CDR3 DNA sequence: TGCGCCAGCAGCCAAGATCTCCCCCAGGGGGGCCTCTATGGCTACACCTTC. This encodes CASSQDLPQGGLYGYTF.

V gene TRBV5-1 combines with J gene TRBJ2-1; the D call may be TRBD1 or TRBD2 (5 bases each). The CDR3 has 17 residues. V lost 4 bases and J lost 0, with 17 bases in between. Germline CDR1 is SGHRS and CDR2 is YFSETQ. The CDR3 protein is CASSPPPGQFSYNEQFF. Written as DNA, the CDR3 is TGCGCCAGCAGCCCACCCCCGGGGCAATTCTCCTACAATGAGCAGTTCTTC.

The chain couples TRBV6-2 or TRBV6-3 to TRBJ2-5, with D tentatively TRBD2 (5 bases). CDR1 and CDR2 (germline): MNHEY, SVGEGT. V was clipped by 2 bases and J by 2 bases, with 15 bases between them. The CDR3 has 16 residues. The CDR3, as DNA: TGTGCCAGCAGTTACGAGGGAAATGGCGTTCAAGAGACCCAGTACTTC. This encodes CASSYEGNGVQETQYF.

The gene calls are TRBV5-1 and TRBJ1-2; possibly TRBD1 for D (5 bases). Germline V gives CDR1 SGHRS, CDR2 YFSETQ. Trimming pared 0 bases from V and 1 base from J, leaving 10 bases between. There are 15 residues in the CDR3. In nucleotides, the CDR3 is TGCGCCAGCAGCTTGGGACAGCTTCTTAACTATGGCTACACCTTC. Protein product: CASSLGQLLNYGYTF.

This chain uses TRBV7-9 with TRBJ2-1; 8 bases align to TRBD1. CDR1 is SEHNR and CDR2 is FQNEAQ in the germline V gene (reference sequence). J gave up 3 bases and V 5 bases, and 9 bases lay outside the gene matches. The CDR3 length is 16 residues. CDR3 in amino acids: CASSPTGGSFYNEQFF. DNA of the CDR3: TGTGCCAGCAGCCCTACAGGGGGTTCCTTCTACAATGAGCAGTTCTTC.

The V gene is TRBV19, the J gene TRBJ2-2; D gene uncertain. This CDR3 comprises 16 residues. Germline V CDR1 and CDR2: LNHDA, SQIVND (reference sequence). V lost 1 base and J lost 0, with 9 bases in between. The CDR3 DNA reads TGTGCCAGTAGTATAGGCGCGGTTTCGAACACCGGGGAGCTGTTTTTT. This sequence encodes CASSIGAVSNTGELFF.

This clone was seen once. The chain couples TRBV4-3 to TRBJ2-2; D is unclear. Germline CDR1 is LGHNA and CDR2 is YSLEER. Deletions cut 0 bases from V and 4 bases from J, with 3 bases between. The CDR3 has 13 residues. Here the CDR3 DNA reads TGCGCCAGCAGCCAAGATTCCACCGGGGAGCTGTTTTTT. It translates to CASSQDSTGELFF.

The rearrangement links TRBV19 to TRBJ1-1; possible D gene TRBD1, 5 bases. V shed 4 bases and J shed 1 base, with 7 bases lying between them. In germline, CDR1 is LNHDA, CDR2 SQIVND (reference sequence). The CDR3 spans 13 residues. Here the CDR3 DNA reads TGTGCCAGTAGTAAGGGGTCGAACACTGAAGCTTTCTTT. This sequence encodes CASSKGSNTEAFF.

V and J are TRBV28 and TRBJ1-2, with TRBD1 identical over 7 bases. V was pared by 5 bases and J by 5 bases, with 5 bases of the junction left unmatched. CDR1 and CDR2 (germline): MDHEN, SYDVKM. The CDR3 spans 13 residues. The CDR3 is CASSQGVGYGYTF. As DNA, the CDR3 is TGTGCCAGCAGTCAGGGGGTAGGGTATGGCTACACCTTC.

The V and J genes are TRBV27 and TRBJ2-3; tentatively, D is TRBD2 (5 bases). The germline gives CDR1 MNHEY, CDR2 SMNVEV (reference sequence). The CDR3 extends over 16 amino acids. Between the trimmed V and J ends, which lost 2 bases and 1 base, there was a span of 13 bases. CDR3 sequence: CASSLDGISGTDTQYF. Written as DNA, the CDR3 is TGTGCCAGCAGTTTAGACGGGATCTCGGGCACAGATACGCAGTATTTT.

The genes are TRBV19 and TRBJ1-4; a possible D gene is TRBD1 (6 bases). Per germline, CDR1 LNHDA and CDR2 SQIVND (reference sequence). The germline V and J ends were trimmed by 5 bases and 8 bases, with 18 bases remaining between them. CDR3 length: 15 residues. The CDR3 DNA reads TGTGCCAGTAGTTCAACAGGGTGGGTTCAGGAAAAACTGTTTTTT. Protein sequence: CASSSTGWVQEKLFF.

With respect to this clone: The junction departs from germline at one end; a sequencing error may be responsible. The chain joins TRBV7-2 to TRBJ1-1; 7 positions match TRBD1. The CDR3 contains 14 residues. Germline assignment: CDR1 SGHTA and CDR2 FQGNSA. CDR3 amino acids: CASSLIPGGEGVRF. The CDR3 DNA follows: TGTGCCAGCAGCTTAATACCAGGGGGTGAGGGCGTAAGATTT.

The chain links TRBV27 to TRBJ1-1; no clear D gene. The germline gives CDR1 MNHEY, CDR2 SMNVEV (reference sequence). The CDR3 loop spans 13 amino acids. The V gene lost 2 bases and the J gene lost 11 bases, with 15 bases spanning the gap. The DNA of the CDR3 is TGTGCCAGCAGTTTACGACCCACCGGGGAGGCTTTCTTT. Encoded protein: CASSLRPTGEAFF.

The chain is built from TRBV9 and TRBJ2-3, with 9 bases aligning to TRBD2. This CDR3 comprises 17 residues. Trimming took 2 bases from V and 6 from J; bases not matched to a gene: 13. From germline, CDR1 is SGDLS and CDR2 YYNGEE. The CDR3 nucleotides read TGTGCCAGCAGCGTTATAGCGGGAGTTAAGTTGGTGGATACGCAGTATTTT. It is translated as CASSVIAGVKLVDTQYF.

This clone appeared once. The CDR3 sequence: CASSATGTYEQYF. The CDR3 coding sequence is TGTGCCAGCAGTGCGACAGGCACCTACGAGCAGTACTTC. The chain links TRBV2 to TRBJ2-7; TRBD1 is a possible D gene (6 bases). The CDR3 extends over 13 amino acids. In germline, CDR1 is SNHLY, CDR2 FYNNEI. Trimming took 4 bases from V and 2 from J, leaving 9 bases between them.

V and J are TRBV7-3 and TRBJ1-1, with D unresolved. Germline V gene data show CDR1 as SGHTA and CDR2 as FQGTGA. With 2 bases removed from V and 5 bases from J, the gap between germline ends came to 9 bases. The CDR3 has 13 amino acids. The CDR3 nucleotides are TGTGCCAGCAGCTTATACCATGGGACTGAAGCTTTCTTT. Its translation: CASSLYHGTEAFF.

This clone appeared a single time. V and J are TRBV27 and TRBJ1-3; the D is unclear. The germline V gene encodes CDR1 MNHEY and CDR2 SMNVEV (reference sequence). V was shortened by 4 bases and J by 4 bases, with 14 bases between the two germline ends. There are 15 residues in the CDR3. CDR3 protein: CASSWGPGAGNTIYF. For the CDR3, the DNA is TGTGCCAGCAGTTGGGGTCCGGGAGCGGGAAACACCATATATTTT.

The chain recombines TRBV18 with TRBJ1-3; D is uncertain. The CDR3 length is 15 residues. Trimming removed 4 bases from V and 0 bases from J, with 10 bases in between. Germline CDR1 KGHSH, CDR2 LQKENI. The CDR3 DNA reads TGTGCCAGCTCACTGAGGCAGGACTCTGGAAACACCATATATTTT. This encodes CASSLRQDSGNTIYF.

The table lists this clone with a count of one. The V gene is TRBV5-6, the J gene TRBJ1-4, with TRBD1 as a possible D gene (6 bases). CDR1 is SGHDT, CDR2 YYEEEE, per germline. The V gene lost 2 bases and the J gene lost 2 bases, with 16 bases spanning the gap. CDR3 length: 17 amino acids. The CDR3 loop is CASSLISAGHTNEKLFF. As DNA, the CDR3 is TGTGCCAGCAGCTTAATTTCCGCGGGACATACTAATGAAAAACTGTTTTTT.

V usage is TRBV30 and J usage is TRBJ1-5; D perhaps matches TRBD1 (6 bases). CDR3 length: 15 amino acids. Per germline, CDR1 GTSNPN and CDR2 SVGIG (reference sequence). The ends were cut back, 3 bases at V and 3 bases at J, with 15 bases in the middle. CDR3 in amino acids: CAWSVVGGNNQPQHF. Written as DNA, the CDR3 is TGTGCCTGGAGCGTAGTAGGGGGGAACAATCAGCCCCAGCATTTT.

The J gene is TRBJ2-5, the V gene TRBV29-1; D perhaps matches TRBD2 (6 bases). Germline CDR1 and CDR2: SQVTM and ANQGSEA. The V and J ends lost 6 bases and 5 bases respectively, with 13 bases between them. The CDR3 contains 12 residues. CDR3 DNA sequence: TGCAGCGTCGGCGGGGCAGGGGAGACCCAGTACTTC. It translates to CSVGGAGETQYF.

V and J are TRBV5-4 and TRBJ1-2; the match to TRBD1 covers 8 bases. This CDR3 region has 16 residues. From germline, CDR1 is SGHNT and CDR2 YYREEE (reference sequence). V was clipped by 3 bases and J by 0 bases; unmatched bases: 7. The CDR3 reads CASSSGQGPTNYGYTF. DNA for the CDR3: TGTGCCAGCAGCTCCGGACAGGGCCCCACTAACTATGGCTACACCTTC.

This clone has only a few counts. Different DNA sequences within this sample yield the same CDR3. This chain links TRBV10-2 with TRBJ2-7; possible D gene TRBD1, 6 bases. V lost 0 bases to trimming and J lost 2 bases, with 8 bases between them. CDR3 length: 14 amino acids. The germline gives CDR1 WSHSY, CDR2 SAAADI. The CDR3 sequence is CASSESWGPYEQYF. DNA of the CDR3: TGCGCCAGCAGTGAGTCTTGGGGGCCCTACGAGCAGTACTTC.

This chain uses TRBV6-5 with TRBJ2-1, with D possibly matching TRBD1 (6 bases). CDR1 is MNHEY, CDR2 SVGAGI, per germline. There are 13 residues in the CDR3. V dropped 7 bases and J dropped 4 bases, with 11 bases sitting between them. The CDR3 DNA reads TGTGCCAGCACTACTGACAGGTACAATGAGCAGTTCTTC. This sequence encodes CASTTDRYNEQFF.

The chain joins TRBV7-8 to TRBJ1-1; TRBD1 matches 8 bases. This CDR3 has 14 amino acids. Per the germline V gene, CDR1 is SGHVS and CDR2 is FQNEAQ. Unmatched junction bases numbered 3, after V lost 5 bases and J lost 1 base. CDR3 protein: CASSRGQGNTEAFF. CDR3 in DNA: TGTGCCAGCAGCCGAGGACAGGGGAACACTGAAGCTTTCTTT.

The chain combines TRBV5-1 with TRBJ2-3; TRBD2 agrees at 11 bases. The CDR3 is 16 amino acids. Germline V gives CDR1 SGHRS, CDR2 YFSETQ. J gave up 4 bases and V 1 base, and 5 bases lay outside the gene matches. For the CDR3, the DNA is TGCGCCAGCAGCTTGTCGGCTAGCGGGAGGTCAGATACGCAGTATTTT. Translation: CASSLSASGRSDTQYF.

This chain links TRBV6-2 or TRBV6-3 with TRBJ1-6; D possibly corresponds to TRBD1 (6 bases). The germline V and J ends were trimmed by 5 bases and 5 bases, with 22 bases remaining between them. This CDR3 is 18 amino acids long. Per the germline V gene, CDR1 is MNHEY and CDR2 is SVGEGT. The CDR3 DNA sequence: TGTGCCAGCAGTCTTCTTCCGGTCGACAGGCCCAATAATTCACCCCTCCACTTT. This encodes CASSLLPVDRPNNSPLHF.

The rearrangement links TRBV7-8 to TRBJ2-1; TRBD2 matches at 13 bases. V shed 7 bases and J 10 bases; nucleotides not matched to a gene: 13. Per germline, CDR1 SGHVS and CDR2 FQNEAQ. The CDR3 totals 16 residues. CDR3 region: CASTSGLAGTKGEQFF. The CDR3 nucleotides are TGTGCCAGCACCTCGGGACTAGCGGGAACCAAAGGGGAGCAGTTCTTC.

The CDR3 here is CASRPDRVTEAFF. The CDR3 coding sequence is TGTGCCAGCAGACCAGACAGGGTCACTGAAGCTTTCTTT. The rearrangement uses TRBV14 and TRBJ1-1, with 7 bases lining up with TRBD1. CDR3 length: 13 residues. Germline CDR1 SGHDN, CDR2 FVKESK. The ends lost 6 bases at V and 4 bases at J; junction bases unmatched: 5.

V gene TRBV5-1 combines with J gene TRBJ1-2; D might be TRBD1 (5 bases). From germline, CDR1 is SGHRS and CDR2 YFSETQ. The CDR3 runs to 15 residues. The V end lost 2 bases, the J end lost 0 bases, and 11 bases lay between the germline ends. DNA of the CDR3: TGCGCCAGCAGCTTACCCGGGACGTCTAACTATGGCTACACCTTC. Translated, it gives CASSLPGTSNYGYTF.

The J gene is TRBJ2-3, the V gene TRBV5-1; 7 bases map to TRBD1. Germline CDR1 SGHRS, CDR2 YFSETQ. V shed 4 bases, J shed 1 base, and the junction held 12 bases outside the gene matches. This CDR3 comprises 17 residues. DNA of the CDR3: TGCGCCAGCAGCCAGGACCAGGGGGTATACGGCACAGATACGCAGTATTTT. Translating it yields CASSQDQGVYGTDTQYF.